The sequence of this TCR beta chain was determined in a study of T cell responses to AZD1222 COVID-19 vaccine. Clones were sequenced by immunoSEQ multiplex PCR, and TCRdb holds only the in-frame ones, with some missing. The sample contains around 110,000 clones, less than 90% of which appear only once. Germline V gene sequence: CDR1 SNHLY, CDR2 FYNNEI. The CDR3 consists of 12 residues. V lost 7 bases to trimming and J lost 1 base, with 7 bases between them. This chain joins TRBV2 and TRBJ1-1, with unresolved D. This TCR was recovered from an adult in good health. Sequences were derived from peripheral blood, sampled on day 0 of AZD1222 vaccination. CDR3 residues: CASIDRNTEAFF. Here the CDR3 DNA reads TGTGCCAGCATTGACCGGAACACTGAAGCTTTCTTT.